Each of the 4 T cell receptor beta chains below was sequenced from the same sample in a study of radiotherapy plus CTLA-4 blockade in lung cancer. Only in-frame clones appear in the TCRdb table, and some are missing; sequencing was by immunoSEQ multiplex PCR. Of roughly 86,000 clones in the sample, less than 90% were seen once. Sequencing was performed on peripheral blood, taken from a patient treated with radiotherapy plus ipilimumab. The receptor source for this set is a human donor with non-small cell lung cancer who had stable disease on radiotherapy plus ipilimumab.

This chain links TRBV30 with TRBJ2-4; D might be TRBD2 (6 bases). CDR1 and CDR2 from the germline V gene are GTSNPN and SVGIG (reference sequence). The CDR3 is 14 residues long. V was shortened by 4 bases and J by 9 bases, with 19 bases between the two germline ends. CDR3 DNA: TGTGCCTGGACCCTACCGGGACTCCCGACCATTCAGTACTTC. As protein: CAWTLPGLPTIQYF.

This chain links TRBV27 with TRBJ2-7; maybe TRBD1 (6 bases). V was pared by 8 bases and J by 3 bases, with 8 bases between. This CDR3 spans 11 amino acids. Germline values: CDR1 MNHEY, CDR2 SMNVEV (reference sequence). The CDR3 DNA reads as TGTGCCAGCCGAGGGGGCTACGAGCAGTACTTC. Translated: CASRGGYEQYF.

The rearrangement uses TRBV7-9 and TRBJ1-2; 9 bases agree with TRBD1. CDR3 length: 13 residues. V gave up 6 bases and J gave up 12 bases; unmatched junction bases: 11. The V gene's germline CDR1 is SEHNR and CDR2 FQNEAQ (reference sequence). The CDR3 reads CASRLPGQGFHTF. The CDR3 coding sequence is TGTGCCAGCAGACTACCGGGACAGGGCTTCCACACCTTC.

The chain employs TRBV7-3 and TRBJ1-3; the D gene is possibly TRBD1 (5 bases). Germline assignment: CDR1 SGHTA and CDR2 FQGTGA. This CDR3 comprises 15 residues. Trimming pared 5 bases from V and 0 bases from J, leaving 11 bases between. The CDR3 DNA reads TGTGCCAGCAGCCGGGACTCCCGCTCTGGAAACACCATATATTTT. Protein: CASSRDSRSGNTIYF.